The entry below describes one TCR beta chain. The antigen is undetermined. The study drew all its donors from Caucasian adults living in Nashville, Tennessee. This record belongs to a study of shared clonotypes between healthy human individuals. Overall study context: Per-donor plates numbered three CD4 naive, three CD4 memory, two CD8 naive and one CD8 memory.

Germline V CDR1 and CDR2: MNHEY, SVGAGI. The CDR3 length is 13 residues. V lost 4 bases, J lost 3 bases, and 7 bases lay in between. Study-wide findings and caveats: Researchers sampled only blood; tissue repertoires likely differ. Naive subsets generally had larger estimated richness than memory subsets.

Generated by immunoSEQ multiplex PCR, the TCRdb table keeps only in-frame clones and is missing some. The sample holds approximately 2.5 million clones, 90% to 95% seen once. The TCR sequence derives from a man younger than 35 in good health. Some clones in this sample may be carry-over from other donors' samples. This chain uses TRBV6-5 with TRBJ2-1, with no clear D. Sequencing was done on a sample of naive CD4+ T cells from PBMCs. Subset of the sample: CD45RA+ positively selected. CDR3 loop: CASSWSFYNEQFF. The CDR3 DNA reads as TGTGCCAGCAGTTGGTCTTTCTACAATGAGCAGTTCTTC.